Below, 14 T cell receptor beta chains from the same sample are listed, as sequenced in a study of cytomegalovirus exposure and HLA in healthy donors. 13 Jbeta primers and 60 Vbeta primers were used for the PCR. TCRdb's copy holds only in-frame clones and misses some; the assay was immunoSEQ multiplex PCR. The sample has 100,000 to 150,000 clones, roughly 84% seen once. The specimen was PBMCs. These receptors were collected from a boy younger than 18 in good health and CMV-seronegative.

The J gene is TRBJ2-7, the V gene TRBV30; 9 bases agree with TRBD1. Germline CDR1 is GTSNPN and CDR2 is SVGIG (reference sequence). The V segment lost 3 bases and the J segment 3 bases; nucleotides outside the gene matches: 3. This CDR3 has 13 residues. The CDR3 coding sequence is TGTGCCTGGAGCTCGGGACAGGGCTACGAGCAGTACTTC. Its protein product is CAWSSGQGYEQYF.

The chain joins TRBV25-1 to TRBJ1-4; maybe TRBD1 (6 bases). Trimming cost V 4 bases and J 7 bases, with 16 bases left between them. CDR1 MGHDK and CDR2 SYGVNS come from the germline V gene. This CDR3 contains 15 residues. The CDR3 here is CASSGLQGGREKLFF. The CDR3 nucleotides read TGTGCCAGCAGTGGCTTACAGGGCGGTCGTGAAAAACTGTTTTTT.

This chain connects TRBV4-2 to TRBJ2-5, with 7 bases identical to TRBD2. This CDR3 is built from 15 residues. The V gene end was trimmed by 3 bases and the J gene end by 4 bases; junction bases not matched to a gene: 8. The V gene's germline CDR1 is LGHNA and CDR2 YNFKEQ. This chain's CDR3 is CASSQQLGGGETQYF. CDR3 coding DNA: TGTGCCAGCAGCCAGCAACTTGGGGGGGGAGAGACCCAGTACTTC.

This rearrangement joins TRBV27 to TRBJ1-2; 12 bases are a match to TRBD1. CDR3 length: 14 residues. CDR1 and CDR2 from the germline V gene are MNHEY and SMNVEV (reference sequence). The trim removed 3 bases at V and 4 bases at J, leaving 0 bases unmatched. Here the CDR3 DNA reads TGTGCCAGCAGTTTGGGACAGGGGGCCTATGGCTACACCTTC. This codes for CASSLGQGAYGYTF.

The rearrangement uses TRBV25-1 and TRBJ1-4, with 7 bases aligning to TRBD1. The ends lost 5 bases at V and 5 bases at J; junction bases unmatched: 8. The length of the CDR3 is 15 residues. Germline V CDR1 and CDR2: MGHDK, SYGVNS. The CDR3 coding sequence is TGTGCCAGCAGTACACGGACAGGAATAAATGAAAAACTGTTTTTT. It specifies CASSTRTGINEKLFF.

The chain carries TRBV4-2 and TRBJ1-2, with a weak D call TRBD1 (5 bases). Germline loops: CDR1 LGHNA, CDR2 YNFKEQ. CDR3 size: 13 residues. The V end was cut by 0 bases, the J end by 8 bases, with 10 bases between. The CDR3 nucleotides are TGTGCCAGCAGCCAAGACAGGGTAGACGGCTACACCTTC. Translation gives CASSQDRVDGYTF.

V gene TRBV7-2 combines with J gene TRBJ2-3; D is uncertain. CDR3 length: 15 residues. CDR1 and CDR2 (germline): SGHTA, FQGNSA. Trimming pared 2 bases from V and 2 bases from J, leaving 11 bases between. The CDR3 spells CASSLQAGITDTQYF. The CDR3 coding sequence is TGTGCCAGCAGCTTACAAGCAGGAATCACAGATACGCAGTATTTT.

V gene TRBV7-2 combines with J gene TRBJ1-2, with TRBD1 matching 9 bases. The germline gives CDR1 SGHTA, CDR2 FQGNSA. The CDR3 has 15 residues. J lost 5 bases, V lost 1 base, and 5 bases had no gene match. The CDR3 spells CASSLGTGEGYGYTF. The CDR3 DNA is TGTGCCAGCAGCTTAGGGACAGGGGAGGGATATGGCTACACCTTC.

The V and J genes are TRBV25-1 and TRBJ2-1; 7 bases match TRBD2. The CDR3 is 16 amino acids. Germline V gene lookup returns CDR1 MGHDK and CDR2 SYGVNS. The ends lost 1 base at V and 9 bases at J; junction bases unmatched: 12. The CDR3 sequence is CASSEWGTTPYGEQFF. The CDR3 coding sequence is TGTGCCAGCAGTGAATGGGGGACTACCCCCTACGGTGAGCAGTTCTTC. Variable domain in full (rest from reference TRBV25-1 and TRBJ2-1): EADIYQTPRYLVIGTGKKITLECSQTMGHDKMYWYQQDPGMELHLIHYSYGVNSTEKGDLSSESTVSRIRTEHFPLTLESARPSHTSQYLCASSEWGTTPYGEQFFGPGTRLTVL.

The genes are TRBV7-3 and TRBJ2-5, with 9 bases matching TRBD2. Germline values: CDR1 SGHTA, CDR2 FQGTGA. The V gene end was trimmed by 5 bases and the J gene end by 4 bases; junction bases not matched to a gene: 2. There are 13 residues in the CDR3. CDR3 amino acids: CASSRTSVETQYF. CDR3 nucleotides: TGTGCCAGCAGCCGGACTAGCGTAGAGACCCAGTACTTC.

This clone came up a few times. This sequence joins TRBV5-1 and TRBJ1-4, with 7 bases that match TRBD1. CDR3 length: 14 residues. Trimming cost V 4 bases and J 5 bases; bases outside gene matches: 5. Germline V CDR1 and CDR2: SGHRS, YFSETQ. The CDR3 reads CASSLGQENEKLFF. DNA of the CDR3: TGCGCCAGCAGCCTTGGACAGGAGAATGAAAAACTGTTTTTT.

Only a few counts were recorded for this clone. The V and J genes are TRBV7-9 and TRBJ2-7; D uncertain. Germline V gives CDR1 SEHNR, CDR2 FQNEAQ (reference sequence). CDR3 length: 12 residues. Between the trimmed V and J ends, which lost 3 bases and 2 bases, there was a span of 5 bases. DNA of the CDR3: TGTGCCAGCAGCTTCTACCCCTACGAGCAGTACTTC. It translates to CASSFYPYEQYF.

Note on this clone: A junction boundary mismatches the germline segment, possibly from a read error. The rearrangement links TRBV14 to TRBJ1-1; D is possibly TRBD1 (5 bases). The CDR3 extends over 15 amino acids. Germline CDR1 and CDR2: SGHDN and FVKESK. The CDR3 coding sequence is TGTGCCAGCAGCCGGTCCGGGACTGGGAACCCTGAAGCTTTCTTT. Amino acid sequence: CASSRSGTGNPEAFF.

This chain uses TRBV5-1 with TRBJ1-2; the D gene is possibly TRBD1 (5 bases). V lost 4 bases to trimming and J lost 0 bases, with 19 bases between them. The CDR3 is made up of 17 amino acids. CDR1 and CDR2 from the germline V gene are SGHRS and YFSETQ. This CDR3 reads CASSLEGLTTTNYGYTF. CDR3 DNA sequence: TGCGCCAGCAGCCTGGAGGGACTCACGACAACTAACTATGGCTACACCTTC.